This TCR beta chain comes out of a study of blood T cell repertoires in COVID-19. Study-level information: Acute and convalescent COVID-19 specimens originated in the United States, Italy and Spain. T cells, B-cell-depleted T cells, or PBMCs supplied cDNA or gDNA.

The CDR3 contains 14 residues. From germline, CDR1 is KGHSH and CDR2 LQKENI. Trimming stripped 3 bases from V and 3 bases from J, with 10 bases between. Sequencing used immunoSEQ multiplex PCR; TCRdb keeps in-frame clones, though not all of them. The data show 120,000 to 150,000 clones, with approximately 85% seen just once and 6.5% to 9.5% held by the top ten. The genes are TRBV18 and TRBJ2-3; the D is unclear. This TCR was recovered from a woman aged 55-70 years with COVID-19, enrolled during active disease. Sequenced sample: peripheral blood. This chain's CDR3 is CASSPRHLTDTQYF. DNA of the CDR3: TGTGCCAGCTCACCCCGACATTTGACAGATACGCAGTATTTT. The whole variable domain, remainder taken from reference TRBV18 and TRBJ2-3, is NAGVMQNPRHLVRRRGQEARLRCSPMKGHSHVYWYRQLPEEGLKFMVYLQKENIIDESGMPKERFSAEFPKEGPSILRIQQVVRGDSAAYFCASSPRHLTDTQYFGPGTRLTVL.